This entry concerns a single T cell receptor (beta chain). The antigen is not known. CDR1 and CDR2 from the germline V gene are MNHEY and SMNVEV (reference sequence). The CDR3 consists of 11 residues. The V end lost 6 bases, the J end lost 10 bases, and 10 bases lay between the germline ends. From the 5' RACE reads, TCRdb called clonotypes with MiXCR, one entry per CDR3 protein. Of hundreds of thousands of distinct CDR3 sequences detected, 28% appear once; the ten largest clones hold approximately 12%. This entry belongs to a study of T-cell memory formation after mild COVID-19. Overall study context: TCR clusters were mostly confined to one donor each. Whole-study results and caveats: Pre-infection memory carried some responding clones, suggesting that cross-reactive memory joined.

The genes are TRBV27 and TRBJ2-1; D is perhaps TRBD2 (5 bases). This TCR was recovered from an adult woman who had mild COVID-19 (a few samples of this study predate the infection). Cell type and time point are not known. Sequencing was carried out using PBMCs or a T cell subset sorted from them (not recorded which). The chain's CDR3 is CASSGLGEQFF. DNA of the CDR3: TGTGCCAGCAGCGGACTTGGAGAGCAGTTCTTC.